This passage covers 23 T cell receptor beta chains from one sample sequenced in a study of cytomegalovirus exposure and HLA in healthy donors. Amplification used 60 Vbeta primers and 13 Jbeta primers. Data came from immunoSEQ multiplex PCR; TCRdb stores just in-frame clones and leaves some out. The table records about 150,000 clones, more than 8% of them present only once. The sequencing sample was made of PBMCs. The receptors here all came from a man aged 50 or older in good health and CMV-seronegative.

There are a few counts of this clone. The DNA of the CDR3 is TGTGCCACCAGCTTCGGACAGGTATGTGAAAAACTGTTTTTT. Translated: CATSFGQVCEKLFF. The chain recombines TRBV15 with TRBJ1-4; 7 bases align to TRBD1. Unmatched junction bases numbered 7, after V lost 5 bases and J lost 7 bases. CDR1 LNHNV and CDR2 YYDKDF come from the germline V gene (reference sequence). CDR3 length: 14 amino acids. Together with reference TRBV15 and TRBJ1-4, the CDR3 gives the full variable domain: DAMVIQNPRYQVTQFGKPVTLSCSQTLNHNVMYWYQQKSSQAPKLLFHYYDKDFNNEADTPDNFQSRRPNTSFCFLDIRSPGLGDTAMYLCATSFGQVCEKLFFGSGTQLSVL.

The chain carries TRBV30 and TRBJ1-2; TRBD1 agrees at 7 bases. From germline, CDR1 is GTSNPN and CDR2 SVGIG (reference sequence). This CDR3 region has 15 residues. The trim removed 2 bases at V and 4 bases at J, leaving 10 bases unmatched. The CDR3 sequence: CAWSSQGDMGYGYTF. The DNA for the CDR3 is TGTGCCTGGAGTTCCCAGGGGGACATGGGCTATGGCTACACCTTC.

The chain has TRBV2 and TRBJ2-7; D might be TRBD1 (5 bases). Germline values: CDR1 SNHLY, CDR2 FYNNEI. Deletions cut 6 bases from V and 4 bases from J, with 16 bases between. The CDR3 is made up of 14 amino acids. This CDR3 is CASSASDRKYEQYF. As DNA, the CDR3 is TGTGCCAGCAGCGCCTCCGACAGAAAATACGAGCAGTACTTC.

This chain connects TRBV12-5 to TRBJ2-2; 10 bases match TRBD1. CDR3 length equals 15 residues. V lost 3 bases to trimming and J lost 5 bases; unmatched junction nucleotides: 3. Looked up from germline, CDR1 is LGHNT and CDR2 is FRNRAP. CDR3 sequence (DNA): TGTGCTAGTGGTTTTGGGGACAGGGGAACCGGGGAGCTGTTTTTT. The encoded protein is CASGFGDRGTGELFF.

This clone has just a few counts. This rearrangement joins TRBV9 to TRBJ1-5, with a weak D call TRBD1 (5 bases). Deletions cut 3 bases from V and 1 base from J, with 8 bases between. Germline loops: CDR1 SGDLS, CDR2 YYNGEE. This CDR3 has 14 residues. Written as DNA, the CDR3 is TGTGCCAGCAGCGCTCAGGGAAGCAATCAGCCCCAGCATTTT. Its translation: CASSAQGSNQPQHF.

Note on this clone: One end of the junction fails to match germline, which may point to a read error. Written as DNA, the CDR3 is TGTGCCAGCAGCAATGACACGGTCGTGAACTTC. Protein: CASSNDTVVNF. J is TRBJ2-4 and V is TRBV5-4; D is undetermined. CDR3 size: 11 residues. From germline, CDR1 is SGHNT and CDR2 YYREEE (reference sequence).

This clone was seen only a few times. This chain's CDR3 is CASSLGGTGTAYGYTF. The CDR3 DNA reads as TGTGCCAGCAGCTTGGGGGGAACCGGGACAGCTTATGGCTACACCTTC. V gene TRBV5-4 combines with J gene TRBJ1-2, with TRBD1 matching over 7 bases. The CDR3 contains 16 residues. Germline CDR1 and CDR2: SGHNT and YYREEE (reference sequence). Trimming cost V 0 bases and J 5 bases; bases outside gene matches: 10.

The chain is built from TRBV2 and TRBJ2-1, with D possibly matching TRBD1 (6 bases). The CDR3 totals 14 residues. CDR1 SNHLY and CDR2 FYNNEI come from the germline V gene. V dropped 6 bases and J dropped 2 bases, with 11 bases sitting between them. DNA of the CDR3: TGTGCCAGCAGAGGGACAACGGCCTACAATGAGCAGTTCTTC. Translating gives CASRGTTAYNEQFF. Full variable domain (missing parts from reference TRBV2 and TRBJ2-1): EPEVTQTPSHQVTQMGQEVILRCVPISNHLYFYWYRQILGQKVEFLVSFYNNEISEKSEIFDDQFSVERPDGSNFTLKIRSTKLEDSAMYFCASRGTTAYNEQFFGPGTRLTVL.

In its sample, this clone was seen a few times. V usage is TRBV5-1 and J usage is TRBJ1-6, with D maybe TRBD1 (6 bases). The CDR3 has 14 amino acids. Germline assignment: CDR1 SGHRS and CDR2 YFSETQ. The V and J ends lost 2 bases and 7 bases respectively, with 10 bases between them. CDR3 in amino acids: CASSLQGGNSPLHF. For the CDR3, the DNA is TGCGCCAGCAGCTTACAGGGTGGGAATTCACCCCTCCACTTT.

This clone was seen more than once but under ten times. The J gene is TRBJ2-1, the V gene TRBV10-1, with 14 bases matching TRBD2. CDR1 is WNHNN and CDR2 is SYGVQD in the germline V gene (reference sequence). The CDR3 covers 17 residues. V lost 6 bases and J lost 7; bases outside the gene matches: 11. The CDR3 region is CASSPGKGLAGANEQFF. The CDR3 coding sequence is TGCGCCAGCAGCCCAGGCAAGGGACTAGCGGGAGCGAATGAGCAGTTCTTC.

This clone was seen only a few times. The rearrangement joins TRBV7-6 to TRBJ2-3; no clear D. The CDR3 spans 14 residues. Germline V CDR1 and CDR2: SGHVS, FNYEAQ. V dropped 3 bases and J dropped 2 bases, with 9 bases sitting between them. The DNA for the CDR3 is TGTGCCAGCAGCTTGAGCGCGGACACAGATACGCAGTATTTT. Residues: CASSLSADTDTQYF. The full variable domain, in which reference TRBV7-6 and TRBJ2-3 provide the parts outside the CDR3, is GAGVSQSPRYKVTKRGQDVALRCDPISGHVSLYWYRQALGQGPEFLTYFNYEAQQDKSGLPNDRFSAERPEGSISTLTIQRTEQRDSAMYRCASSLSADTDTQYFGPGTRLTVL.

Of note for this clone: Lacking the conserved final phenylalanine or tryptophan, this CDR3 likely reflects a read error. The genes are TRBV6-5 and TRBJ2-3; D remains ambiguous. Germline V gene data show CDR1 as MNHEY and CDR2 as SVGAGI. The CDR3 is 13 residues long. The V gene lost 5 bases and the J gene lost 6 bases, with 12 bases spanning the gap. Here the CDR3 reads CASSKTLRDTQYV. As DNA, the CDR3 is TGTGCCAGCAGTAAGACCCTTCGGGATACGCAGTATGTT.

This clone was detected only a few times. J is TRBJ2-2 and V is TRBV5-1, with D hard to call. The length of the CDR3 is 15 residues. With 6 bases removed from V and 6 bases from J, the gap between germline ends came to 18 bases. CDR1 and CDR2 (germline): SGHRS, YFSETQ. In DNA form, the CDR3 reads TGCGCCAGCACCCTCGGAGAAATCGGGTCCGGGGAGCTGTTTTTT. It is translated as CASTLGEIGSGELFF.

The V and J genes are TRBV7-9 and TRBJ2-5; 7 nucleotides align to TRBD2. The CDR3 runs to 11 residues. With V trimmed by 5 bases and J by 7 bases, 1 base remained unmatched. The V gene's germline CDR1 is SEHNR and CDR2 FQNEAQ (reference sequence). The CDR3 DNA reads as TGTGCCAGCAGCCCGGGGGGGACCCAGTACTTC. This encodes CASSPGGTQYF.

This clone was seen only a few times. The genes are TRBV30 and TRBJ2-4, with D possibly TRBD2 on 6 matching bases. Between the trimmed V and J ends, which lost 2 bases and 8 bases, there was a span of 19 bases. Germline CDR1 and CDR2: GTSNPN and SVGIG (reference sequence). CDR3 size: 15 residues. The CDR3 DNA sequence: TGTGCCTGGAGTCGATCGGACCTAGCGATCTACATTCAGTACTTC. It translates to CAWSRSDLAIYIQYF.

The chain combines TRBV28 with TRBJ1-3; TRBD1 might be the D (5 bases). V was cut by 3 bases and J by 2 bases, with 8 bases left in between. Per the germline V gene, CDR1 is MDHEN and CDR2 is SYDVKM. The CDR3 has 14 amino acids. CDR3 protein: CASSFPGPGNTIYF. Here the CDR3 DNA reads TGTGCCAGCAGTTTTCCAGGGCCTGGAAACACCATATATTTT.

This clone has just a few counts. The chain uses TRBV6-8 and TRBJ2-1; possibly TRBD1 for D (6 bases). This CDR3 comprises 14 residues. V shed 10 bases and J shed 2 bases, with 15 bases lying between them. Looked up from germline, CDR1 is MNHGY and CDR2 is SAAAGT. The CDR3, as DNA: TGTGCCAAACCGGGACACCCAACCTACAATGAGCAGTTCTTC. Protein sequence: CAKPGHPTYNEQFF.

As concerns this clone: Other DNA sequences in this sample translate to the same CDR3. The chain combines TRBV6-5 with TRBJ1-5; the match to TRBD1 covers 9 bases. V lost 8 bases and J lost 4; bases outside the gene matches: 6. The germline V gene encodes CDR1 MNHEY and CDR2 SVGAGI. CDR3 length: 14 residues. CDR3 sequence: CASRTGTGNQPQHF. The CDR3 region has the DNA TGTGCCAGCCGCACCGGGACAGGGAATCAGCCCCAGCATTTT.

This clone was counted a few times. CDR3 amino acids: CASSLSASGQAYEQYF. In DNA form, the CDR3 reads TGTGCCAGCAGTTTATCAGCTAGCGGGCAAGCCTACGAGCAGTACTTC. The chain uses TRBV27 and TRBJ2-7; 8 bases match TRBD2. The junction had 6 bases not matched to a gene; V was cut back by 0 bases and J by 2 bases. Looked up from germline, CDR1 is MNHEY and CDR2 is SMNVEV (reference sequence). The CDR3 totals 16 residues.

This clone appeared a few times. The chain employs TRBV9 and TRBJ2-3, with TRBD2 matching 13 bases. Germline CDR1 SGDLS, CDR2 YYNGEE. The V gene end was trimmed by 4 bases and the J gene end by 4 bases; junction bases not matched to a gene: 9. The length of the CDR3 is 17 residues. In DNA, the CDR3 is TGTGCCAGCAGCTCCCGGACTAGCGGGAGCTGGGCAGATACGCAGTATTTT. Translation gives CASSSRTSGSWADTQYF.

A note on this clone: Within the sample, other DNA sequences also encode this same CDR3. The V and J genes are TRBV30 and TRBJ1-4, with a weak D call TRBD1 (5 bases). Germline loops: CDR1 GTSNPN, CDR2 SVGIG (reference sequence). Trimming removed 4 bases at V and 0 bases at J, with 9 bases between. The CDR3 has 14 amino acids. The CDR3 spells CAWTQGATNEKLFF. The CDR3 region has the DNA TGTGCCTGGACCCAGGGTGCAACTAATGAAAAACTGTTTTTT.

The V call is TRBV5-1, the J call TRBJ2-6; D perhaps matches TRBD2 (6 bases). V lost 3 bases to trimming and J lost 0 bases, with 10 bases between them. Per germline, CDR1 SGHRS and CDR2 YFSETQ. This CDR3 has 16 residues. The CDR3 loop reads CASSYGGPSGANVLTF. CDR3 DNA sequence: TGCGCCAGCAGCTACGGGGGTCCCTCTGGGGCCAACGTCCTGACTTTC.

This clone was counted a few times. This chain's CDR3 is CASSWRESTEAFF. For the CDR3, the DNA is TGTGCCAGCAGCTGGAGGGAGAGCACTGAAGCTTTCTTT. The J gene is TRBJ1-1, the V gene TRBV5-4, with unresolved D. This CDR3 spans 13 amino acids. Germline CDR1 is SGHNT and CDR2 is YYREEE (reference sequence). The V and J ends lost 3 bases and 4 bases respectively, with 10 bases between them.